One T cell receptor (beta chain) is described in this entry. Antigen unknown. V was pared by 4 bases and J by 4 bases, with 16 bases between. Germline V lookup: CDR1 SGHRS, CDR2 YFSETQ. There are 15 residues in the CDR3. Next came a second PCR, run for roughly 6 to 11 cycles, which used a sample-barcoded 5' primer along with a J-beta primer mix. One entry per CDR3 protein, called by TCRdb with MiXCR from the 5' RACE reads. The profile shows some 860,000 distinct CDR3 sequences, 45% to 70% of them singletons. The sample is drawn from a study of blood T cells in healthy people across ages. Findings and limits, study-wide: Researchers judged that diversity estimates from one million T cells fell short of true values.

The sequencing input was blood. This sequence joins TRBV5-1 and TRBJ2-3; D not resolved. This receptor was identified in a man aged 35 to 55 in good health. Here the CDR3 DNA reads TGCGCCAGCAGCCCGGAAGGGCAGCAGCCAGATACGCAGTATTTT. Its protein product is CASSPEGQQPDTQYF.